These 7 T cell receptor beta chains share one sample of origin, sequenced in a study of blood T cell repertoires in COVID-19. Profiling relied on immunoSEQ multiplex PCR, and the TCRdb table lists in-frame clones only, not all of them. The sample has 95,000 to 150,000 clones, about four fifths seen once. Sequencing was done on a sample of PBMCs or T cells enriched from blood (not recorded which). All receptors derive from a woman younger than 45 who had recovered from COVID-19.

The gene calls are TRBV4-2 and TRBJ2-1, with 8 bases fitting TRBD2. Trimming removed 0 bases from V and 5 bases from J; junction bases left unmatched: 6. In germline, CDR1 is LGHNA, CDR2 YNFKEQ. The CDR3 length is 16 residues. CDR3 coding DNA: TGTGCCAGCAGCCAAGAGGGGCCTAGCGGGCACAATGAGCAGTTCTTC. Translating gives CASSQEGPSGHNEQFF.

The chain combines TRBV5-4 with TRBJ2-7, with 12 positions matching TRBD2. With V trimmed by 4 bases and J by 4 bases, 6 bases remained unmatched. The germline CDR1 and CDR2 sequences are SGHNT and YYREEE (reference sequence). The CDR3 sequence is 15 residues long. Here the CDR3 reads CASSHPGLAGYEQYF. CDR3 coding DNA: TGTGCCAGCAGCCACCCGGGACTAGCGGGTTACGAGCAGTACTTC.

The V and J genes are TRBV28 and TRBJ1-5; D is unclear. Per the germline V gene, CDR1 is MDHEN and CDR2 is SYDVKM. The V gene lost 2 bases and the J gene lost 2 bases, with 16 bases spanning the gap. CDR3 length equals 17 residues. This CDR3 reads CASSLRGLRVGNQPQHF. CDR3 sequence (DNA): TGTGCCAGCAGTTTACGCGGCCTACGGGTGGGCAATCAGCCCCAGCATTTT.

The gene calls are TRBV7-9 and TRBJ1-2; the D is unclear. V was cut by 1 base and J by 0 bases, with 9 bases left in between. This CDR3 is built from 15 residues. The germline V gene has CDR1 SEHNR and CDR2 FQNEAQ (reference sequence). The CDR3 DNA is TGTGCCAGCAGCTTAGGAGCACCGGCTAACTATGGCTACACCTTC. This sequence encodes CASSLGAPANYGYTF.

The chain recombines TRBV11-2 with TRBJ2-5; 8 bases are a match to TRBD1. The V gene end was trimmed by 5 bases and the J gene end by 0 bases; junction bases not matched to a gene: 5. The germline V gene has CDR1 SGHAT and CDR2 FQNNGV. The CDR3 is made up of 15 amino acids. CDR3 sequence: CASSTRQGNQETQYF. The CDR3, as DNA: TGTGCCAGCAGCACCCGACAGGGGAACCAAGAGACCCAGTACTTC.

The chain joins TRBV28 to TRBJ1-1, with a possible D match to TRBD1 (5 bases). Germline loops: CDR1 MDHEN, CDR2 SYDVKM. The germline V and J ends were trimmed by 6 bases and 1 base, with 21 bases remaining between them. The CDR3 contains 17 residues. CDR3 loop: CASSDRNRQIKNTEAFF. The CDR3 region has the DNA TGTGCCAGCAGCGACCGAAACCGACAGATAAAGAACACTGAAGCTTTCTTT.

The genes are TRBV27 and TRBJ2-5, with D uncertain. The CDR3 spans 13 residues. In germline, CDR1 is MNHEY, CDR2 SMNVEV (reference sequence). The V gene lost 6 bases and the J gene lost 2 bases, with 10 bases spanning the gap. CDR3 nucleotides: TGTGCCAGCAGCCCTTATACTCAAGAGACCCAGTACTTC. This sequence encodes CASSPYTQETQYF.